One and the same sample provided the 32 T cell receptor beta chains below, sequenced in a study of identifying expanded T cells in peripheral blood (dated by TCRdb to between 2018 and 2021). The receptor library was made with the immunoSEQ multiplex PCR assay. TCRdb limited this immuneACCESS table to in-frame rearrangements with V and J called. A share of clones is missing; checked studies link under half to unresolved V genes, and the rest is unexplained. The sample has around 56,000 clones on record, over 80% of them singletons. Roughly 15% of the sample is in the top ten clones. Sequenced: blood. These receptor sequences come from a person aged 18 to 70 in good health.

CDR3 coding DNA: TGCGCCAGCAGCTCGTTAATCGGACAGGGCTCCTACGAGCAGTACTTC. This sequence encodes CASSSLIGQGSYEQYF. The rearrangement links TRBV5-1 to TRBJ2-7; 8 bases are a match to TRBD1. This CDR3 region has 16 residues. Losses at the gene ends were 3 bases for V and 0 bases for J; bases not matched to a gene: 8. Germline CDR1 is SGHRS and CDR2 is YFSETQ. The full variable domain, rest sourced from reference TRBV5-1 and TRBJ2-7, is KAGVTQTPRYLIKTRGQQVTLSCSPISGHRSVSWYQQTPGQGLQFLFEYFSETQRNKGNFPGRFSGRQFSNSRSEMNVSTLELGDSALYLCASSSLIGQGSYEQYFGPGTRLTVT.

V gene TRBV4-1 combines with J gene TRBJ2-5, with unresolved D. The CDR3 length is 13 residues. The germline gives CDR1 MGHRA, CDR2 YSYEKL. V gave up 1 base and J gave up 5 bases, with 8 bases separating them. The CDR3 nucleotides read TGCGCCAGCAGCCAAGTAGAGAGGGAGACCCAGTACTTC. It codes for CASSQVERETQYF.

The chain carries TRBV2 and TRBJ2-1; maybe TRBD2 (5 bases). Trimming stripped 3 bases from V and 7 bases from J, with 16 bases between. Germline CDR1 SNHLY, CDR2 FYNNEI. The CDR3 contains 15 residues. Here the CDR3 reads CASSDLKGTRNEQFF. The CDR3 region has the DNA TGTGCCAGCAGTGATCTTAAGGGAACTAGGAATGAGCAGTTCTTC.

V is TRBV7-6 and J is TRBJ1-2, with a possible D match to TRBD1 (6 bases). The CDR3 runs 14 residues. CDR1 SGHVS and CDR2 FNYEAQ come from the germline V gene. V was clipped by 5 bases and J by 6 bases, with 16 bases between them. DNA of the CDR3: TGTGCCAGCAGCAACGAGCAGGGGAAAGATGGCTACACCTTC. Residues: CASSNEQGKDGYTF.

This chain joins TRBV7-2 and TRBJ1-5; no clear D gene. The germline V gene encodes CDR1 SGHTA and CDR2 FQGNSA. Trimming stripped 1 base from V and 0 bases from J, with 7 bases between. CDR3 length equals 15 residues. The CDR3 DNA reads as TGTGCCAGCAGCTTAGAAGGTATTAGCAATCAGCCCCAGCATTTT. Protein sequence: CASSLEGISNQPQHF.

This CDR3 reads CASSWGRGVSSYNEQFF. The CDR3 coding sequence is TGCGCCAGCAGCTGGGGGCGTGGGGTAAGCTCCTACAATGAGCAGTTCTTC. The chain links TRBV5-1 to TRBJ2-1, with a weak D call TRBD1 (6 bases). Per germline, CDR1 SGHRS and CDR2 YFSETQ. The CDR3 has 17 residues. V dropped 3 bases and J dropped 0 bases, with 16 bases sitting between them.

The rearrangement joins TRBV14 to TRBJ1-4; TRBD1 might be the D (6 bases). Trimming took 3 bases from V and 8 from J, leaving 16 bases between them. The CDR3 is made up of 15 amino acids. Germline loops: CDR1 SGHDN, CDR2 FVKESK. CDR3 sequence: CASSQGQGTSEKLFF. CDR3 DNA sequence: TGTGCCAGCAGCCAGGGGCAGGGGACGAGCGAAAAACTGTTTTTT.

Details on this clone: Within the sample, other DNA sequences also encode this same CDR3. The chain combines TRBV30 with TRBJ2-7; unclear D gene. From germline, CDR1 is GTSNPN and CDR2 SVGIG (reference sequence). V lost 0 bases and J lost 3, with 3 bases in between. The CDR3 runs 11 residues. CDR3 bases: TGTGCCTGGAGTGTACGCTACGAGCAGTACTTC. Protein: CAWSVRYEQYF.

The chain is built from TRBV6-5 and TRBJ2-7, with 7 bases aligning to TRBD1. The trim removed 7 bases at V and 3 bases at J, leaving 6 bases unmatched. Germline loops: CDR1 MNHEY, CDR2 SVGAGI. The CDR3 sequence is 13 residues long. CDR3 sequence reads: CASKGTAHYEQYF. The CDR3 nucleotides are TGTGCCAGCAAAGGGACAGCTCACTACGAGCAGTACTTC.

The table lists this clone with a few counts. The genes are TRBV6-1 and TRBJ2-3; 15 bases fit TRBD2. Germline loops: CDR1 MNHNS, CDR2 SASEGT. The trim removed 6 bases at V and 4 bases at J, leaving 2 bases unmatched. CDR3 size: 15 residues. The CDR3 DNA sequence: TGTGCCAGCAGGGGACTAGCGGGAGGCCCAGATACGCAGTATTTT. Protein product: CASRGLAGGPDTQYF.

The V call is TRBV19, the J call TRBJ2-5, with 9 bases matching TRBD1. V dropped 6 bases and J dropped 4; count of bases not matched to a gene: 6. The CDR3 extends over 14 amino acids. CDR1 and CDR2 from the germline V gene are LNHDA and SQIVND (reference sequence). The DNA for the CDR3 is TGTGCCAGTAGCGCCGGGACAGGGCGAGAGACCCAGTACTTC. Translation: CASSAGTGRETQYF.

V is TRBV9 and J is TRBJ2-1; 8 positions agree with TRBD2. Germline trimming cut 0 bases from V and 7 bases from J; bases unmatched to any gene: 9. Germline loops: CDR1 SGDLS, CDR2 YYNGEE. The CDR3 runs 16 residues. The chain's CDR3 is CASSVEGLGLENEQFF. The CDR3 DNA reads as TGTGCCAGCAGCGTAGAGGGATTGGGACTAGAAAATGAGCAGTTCTTC.

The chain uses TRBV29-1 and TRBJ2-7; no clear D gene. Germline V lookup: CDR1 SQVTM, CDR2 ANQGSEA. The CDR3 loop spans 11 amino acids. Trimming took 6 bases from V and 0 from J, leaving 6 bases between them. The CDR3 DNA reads TGCAGCGTGGGCGGCTCCTACGAGCAGTACTTC. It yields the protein CSVGGSYEQYF.

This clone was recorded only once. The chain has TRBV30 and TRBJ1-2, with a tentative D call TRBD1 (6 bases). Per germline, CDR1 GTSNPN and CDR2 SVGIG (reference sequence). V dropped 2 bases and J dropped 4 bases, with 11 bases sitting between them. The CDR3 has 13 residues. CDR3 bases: TGTGCCTGGAGTTCTACAGGGACCTATGGCTACACCTTC. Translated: CAWSSTGTYGYTF.

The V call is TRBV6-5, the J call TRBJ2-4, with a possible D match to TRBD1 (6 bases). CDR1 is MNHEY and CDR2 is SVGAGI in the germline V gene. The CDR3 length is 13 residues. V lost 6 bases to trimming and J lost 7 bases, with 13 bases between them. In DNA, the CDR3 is TGTGCCAGCAGAGGACCAGGGGTTAACATTCAGTACTTC. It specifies CASRGPGVNIQYF.

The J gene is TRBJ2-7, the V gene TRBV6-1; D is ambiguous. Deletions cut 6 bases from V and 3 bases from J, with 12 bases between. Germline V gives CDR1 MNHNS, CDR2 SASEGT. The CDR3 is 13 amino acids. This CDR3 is CASSLYFGYEQYF. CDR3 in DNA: TGTGCCAGCAGCTTGTATTTTGGCTACGAGCAGTACTTC.

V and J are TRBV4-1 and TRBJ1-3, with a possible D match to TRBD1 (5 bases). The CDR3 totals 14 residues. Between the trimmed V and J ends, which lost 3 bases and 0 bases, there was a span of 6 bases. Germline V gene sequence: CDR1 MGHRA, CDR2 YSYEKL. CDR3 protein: CASSQGDSGNTIYF. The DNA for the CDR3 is TGCGCCAGCAGCCAGGGGGACTCTGGAAACACCATATATTTT.

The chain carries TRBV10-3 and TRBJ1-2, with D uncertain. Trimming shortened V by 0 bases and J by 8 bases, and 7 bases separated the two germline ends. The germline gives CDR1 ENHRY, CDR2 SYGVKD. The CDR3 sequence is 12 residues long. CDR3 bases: TGTGCCATCAGTGAGTCGGGGAGAGGCTACACCTTC. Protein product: CAISESGRGYTF.

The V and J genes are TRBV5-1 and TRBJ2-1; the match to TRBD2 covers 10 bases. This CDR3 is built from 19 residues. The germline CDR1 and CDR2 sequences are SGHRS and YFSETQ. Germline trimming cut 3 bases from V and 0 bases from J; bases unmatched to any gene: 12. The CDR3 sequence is CASSSSPPVAGGSYNEQFF. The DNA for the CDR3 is TGCGCCAGCAGCTCCTCCCCCCCGGTAGCGGGAGGCTCCTACAATGAGCAGTTCTTC.

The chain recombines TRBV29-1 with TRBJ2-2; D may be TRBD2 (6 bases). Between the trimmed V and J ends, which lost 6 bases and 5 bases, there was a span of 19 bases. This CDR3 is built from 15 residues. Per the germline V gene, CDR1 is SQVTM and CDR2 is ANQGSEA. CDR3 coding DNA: TGCAGCGTACCAAAGAGTGGGGCGGGGACCGGGGAGCTGTTTTTT. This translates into CSVPKSGAGTGELFF.

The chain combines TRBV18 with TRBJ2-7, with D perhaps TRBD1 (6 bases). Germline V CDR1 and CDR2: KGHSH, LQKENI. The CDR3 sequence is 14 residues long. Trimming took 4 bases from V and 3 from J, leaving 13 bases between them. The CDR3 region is CASSLTGLSYEQYV. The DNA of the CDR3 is TGTGCCAGCTCACTTACAGGGTTGAGCTACGAGCAGTACGTC.

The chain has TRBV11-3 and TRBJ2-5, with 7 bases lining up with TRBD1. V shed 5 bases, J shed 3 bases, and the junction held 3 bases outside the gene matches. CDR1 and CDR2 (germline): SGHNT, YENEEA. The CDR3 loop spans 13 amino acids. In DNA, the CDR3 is TGTGCCAGCAGCAGACAGGGAGAAGAGACCCAGTACTTC. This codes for CASSRQGEETQYF.

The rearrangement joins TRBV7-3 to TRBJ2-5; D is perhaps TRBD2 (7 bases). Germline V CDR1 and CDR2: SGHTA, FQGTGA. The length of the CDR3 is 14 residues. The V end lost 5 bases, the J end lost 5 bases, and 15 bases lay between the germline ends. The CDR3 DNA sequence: TGTGCCAGCAGCCCCCCGGGGGGCAGGGAGACCCAGTACTTC. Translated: CASSPPGGRETQYF.

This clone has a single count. The CDR3 is CASSEARAELHYEQYF. The CDR3 DNA reads as TGCGCCAGCAGTGAGGCAAGGGCAGAACTGCACTACGAGCAGTACTTC. The chain employs TRBV10-2 and TRBJ2-7; D is unresolved. Germline values: CDR1 WSHSY, CDR2 SAAADI. V gave up 2 bases and J gave up 3 bases, with 17 bases separating them. The CDR3 is 16 residues long.

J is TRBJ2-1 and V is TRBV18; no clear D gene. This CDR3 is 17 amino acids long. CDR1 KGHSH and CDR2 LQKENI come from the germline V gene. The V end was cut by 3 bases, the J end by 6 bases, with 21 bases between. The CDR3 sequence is CASSPSSSALWGNEQFF. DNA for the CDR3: TGTGCCAGCTCACCCAGTTCATCGGCCCTTTGGGGCAATGAGCAGTTCTTC.

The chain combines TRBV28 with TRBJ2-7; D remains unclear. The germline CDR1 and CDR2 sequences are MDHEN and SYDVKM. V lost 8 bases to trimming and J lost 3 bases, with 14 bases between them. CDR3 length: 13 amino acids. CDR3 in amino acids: CASWSARSYEQYF. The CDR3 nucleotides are TGTGCCAGCTGGTCGGCCAGAAGCTACGAGCAGTACTTC.

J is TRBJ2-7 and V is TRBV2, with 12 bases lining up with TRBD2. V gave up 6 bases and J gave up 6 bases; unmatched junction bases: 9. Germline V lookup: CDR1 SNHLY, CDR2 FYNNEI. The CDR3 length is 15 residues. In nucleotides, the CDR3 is TGTGCCAGCAGGGGTCTAGCGGGGGGGCCGGGCGAGCAGTACGTC. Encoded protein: CASRGLAGGPGEQYV.

In DNA form, the CDR3 reads TGTGCCAGTAGCCAAACCTCAGGGGGCAGATATGGCTACACCTTC. Translated, it gives CASSQTSGGRYGYTF. The chain uses TRBV19 and TRBJ1-2; 8 nucleotides agree with TRBD1. V trimming: 6 bases; J trimming: 5 bases; junction bases outside the gene matches: 11. This CDR3 contains 15 residues. Germline values: CDR1 LNHDA, CDR2 SQIVND (reference sequence).

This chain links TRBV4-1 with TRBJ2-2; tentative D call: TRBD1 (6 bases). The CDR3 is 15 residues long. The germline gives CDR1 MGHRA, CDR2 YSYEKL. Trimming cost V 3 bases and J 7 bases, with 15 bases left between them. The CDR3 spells CASSHAQGSNGELFF. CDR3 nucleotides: TGCGCCAGCAGCCACGCACAGGGTAGTAACGGGGAGCTGTTTTTT.

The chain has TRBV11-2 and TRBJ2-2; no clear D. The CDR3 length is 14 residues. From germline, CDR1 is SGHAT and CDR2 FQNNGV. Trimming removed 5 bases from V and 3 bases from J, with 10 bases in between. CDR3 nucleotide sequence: TGTGCCAGCAGCCAAAACAGATACACCGGGGAGCTGTTTTTT. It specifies CASSQNRYTGELFF. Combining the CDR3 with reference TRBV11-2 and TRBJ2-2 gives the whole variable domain EAGVAQSPRYKIIEKRQSVAFWCNPISGHATLYWYQQILGQGPKLLIQFQNNGVVDDSQLPKDRFSAERLKGVDSTLKIQPAKLEDSAVYLCASSQNRYTGELFFGEGSRLTVL.

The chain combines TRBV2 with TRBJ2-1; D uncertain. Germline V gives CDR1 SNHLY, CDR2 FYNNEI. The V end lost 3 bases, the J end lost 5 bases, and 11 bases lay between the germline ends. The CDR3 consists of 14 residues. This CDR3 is CASSDVGNNNEQFF. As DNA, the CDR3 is TGTGCCAGCAGTGATGTGGGAAATAACAATGAGCAGTTCTTC.

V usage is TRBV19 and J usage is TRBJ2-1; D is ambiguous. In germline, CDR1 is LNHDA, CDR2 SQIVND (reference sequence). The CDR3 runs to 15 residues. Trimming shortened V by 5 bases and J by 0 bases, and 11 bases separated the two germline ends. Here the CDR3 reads CASSLGYSSYNEQFF. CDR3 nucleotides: TGTGCCAGTAGTTTGGGCTACAGCTCCTACAATGAGCAGTTCTTC.